This T cell receptor beta chain came from a study of T cell responses to AZD1222 COVID-19 vaccine. TCRdb keeps only in-frame clones here, not all; method: immunoSEQ multiplex PCR. The sample holds some 190,000 clones, about nine tenths seen once. The germline CDR1 and CDR2 sequences are KGHSH and LQKENI. Trimming stripped 6 bases from V and 3 bases from J, with 9 bases between. The length of the CDR3 is 12 residues. The study's findings and limits: Only a handful of AZD1222 recipients, more than five in all, had baseline seropositivity.

Worth noting for this clone: Its target is not known.

The material was peripheral blood, obtained 28 days after the second AZD1222 dose. This rearrangement joins TRBV18 to TRBJ2-7; D is perhaps TRBD2 (5 bases). The receptor was isolated from an adult who received the AZD1222 COVID-19 vaccine. In nucleotides, the CDR3 is TGTGCCAGCTCCTCCGGGAACTACGAGCAGTACTTC. Protein sequence: CASSSGNYEQYF.